One and the same sample provided the 11 T cell receptor beta chains below, sequenced in a study of T cells in Graves' hyperthyroidism and ophthalmopathy. RNA transcripts provided the source from which TCR beta CDR3 regions were amplified. TCR CDR3 underwent first-round RT-PCR with the HTBI primer set. TCRdb re-derived calls from the multiplex PCR reads in MiXCR, one entry per CDR3 protein. The sample consists of about 570,000 distinct CDR3 sequences, more than 45% of them appearing once. Sequenced material: peripheral blood or thyroid tissue (not recorded which). These receptors originate from an adult woman with Graves' disease, either hyperthyroidism or ophthalmopathy (not recorded which).

This chain joins TRBV28 and TRBJ1-2; D not certain. With 5 bases removed from V and 8 bases from J, the gap between germline ends came to 15 bases. CDR3 length: 13 amino acids. Germline CDR1 MDHEN, CDR2 SYDVKM. For the CDR3, the DNA is TGTGCCAGCAGTCCGACGGCGGCACAGGGCTACACCTTC. Translated, it gives CASSPTAAQGYTF.

The V and J genes are TRBV6-5 and TRBJ2-7, with D possibly matching TRBD2 (5 bases). CDR1 and CDR2 from the germline V gene are MNHEY and SVGAGI. The CDR3 covers 13 residues. The V and J ends lost 11 bases and 11 bases respectively, with 25 bases between them. The CDR3 DNA follows: TGTGCCCGCACGGACGGACGGGAACCACAAGAGTACTTC. Amino acid sequence: CARTDGREPQEYF.

This clonotype was counted a few times. This chain joins TRBV6-5 and TRBJ2-7, with D uncertain. V dropped 0 bases and J dropped 1 base, with 19 bases sitting between them. Per germline, CDR1 MNHEY and CDR2 SVGAGI. CDR3 length equals 18 residues. The CDR3 DNA follows: TGTGCCAGCAGTTACTCCCGAACCCAGTGGGCCTTTTCCTACGAGCAGTACTTC. Protein product: CASSYSRTQWAFSYEQYF.

This clonotype has at least ten counts. The chain employs TRBV12-3 or TRBV12-4 and TRBJ2-7, with D uncertain. The V gene lost 5 bases and the J gene lost 1 base, with 6 bases spanning the gap. The CDR3 contains 12 residues. CDR3 residues: CASSHSSYEQYF. The CDR3 DNA is TGTGCCAGCAGTCACAGTTCCTACGAGCAGTACTTC.

This clonotype appeared many times. V is TRBV27 and J is TRBJ2-5, with TRBD2 matching 8 bases. The germline gives CDR1 MNHEY, CDR2 SMNVEV (reference sequence). The CDR3 totals 13 residues. The V and J ends lost 11 bases and 5 bases, in that order; junction bases with no gene match: 10. The CDR3 sequence: CAGDGRDVETQYF. The CDR3 bases are TGTGCCGGGGACGGGAGGGATGTGGAGACCCAGTACTTC.

This clonotype was recorded once. The V call is TRBV6-1, the J call TRBJ1-5; D possibly corresponds to TRBD1 (6 bases). The CDR3 runs to 17 residues. The germline CDR1 and CDR2 sequences are MNHNS and SASEGT. V lost 7 bases and J 2 bases, leaving 21 bases between the germline ends. CDR3 residues: CASNGAGANGGNQPQHF. The CDR3 bases are TGTGCCAGCAATGGTGCGGGGGCGAACGGTGGCAATCAGCCCCAGCATTTT.

About this clonotype itself: One junction end disagrees with the germline gene, perhaps due to a read error. This chain uses TRBV10-3 with TRBJ2-7; no reliable D call. CDR1 ENHRY and CDR2 SYGVKD come from the germline V gene. The length of the CDR3 is 13 residues. CDR3 sequence reads: CATSESMGYEQYF. CDR3 nucleotides: TGTGCCACCAGTGAGTCTATGGGCTACGAGCAGTACTTC.

The chain couples TRBV25-1 to TRBJ1-6; 7 nucleotides align to TRBD1. This CDR3 contains 14 residues. Trimming removed 9 bases from V and 6 bases from J; junction bases left unmatched: 8. Germline lookup yields CDR1 MGHDK and CDR2 SYGVNS. CDR3 region: CASRPGGSNSPLHF. DNA of the CDR3: TGTGCCAGTAGACCAGGGGGAAGTAATTCACCCCTCCACTTT.

The genes are TRBV7-2 and TRBJ2-5, with 7 bases identical to TRBD1. Germline V gene data show CDR1 as SGHTA and CDR2 as FQGNSA. Trimming cost V 5 bases and J 5 bases; bases outside gene matches: 8. This CDR3 has 14 residues. The DNA for the CDR3 is TGTGCCAGCAGCCGGACAGGCCCCGGGGAGACCCAGTACTTC. Residues: CASSRTGPGETQYF.

The chain recombines TRBV28 with TRBJ2-7; no reliable D call. V lost 4 bases, J lost 1 base, and 14 bases lay in between. This CDR3 region has 15 residues. CDR1 is MDHEN, CDR2 SYDVKM, per germline. CDR3 nucleotide sequence: TGTGCCAGCAGTTCGAGTATCCATCTATCCTACGAGCAGTACTTC. Translated, it gives CASSSSIHLSYEQYF.

This clonotype came up many times. The CDR3 protein is CASSPRTSGREGTQYF. The CDR3 DNA reads as TGTGCCAGCAGCCCCCGCACTAGCGGGAGGGAAGGGACCCAGTACTTC. This rearrangement joins TRBV7-9 to TRBJ2-5, with 13 positions matching TRBD2. Germline values: CDR1 SEHNR, CDR2 FQNEAQ (reference sequence). The CDR3 runs 16 residues. After removal of 5 bases from V and 7 bases from J, the junction contained 10 bases not matched to a gene.